Sequencing of this T cell receptor beta chain was carried out in a study of CD8+ T cells in alopecia areata. Study background: Each day, treated patients took oral tofacitinib twice, at 5 to 10 mg per dose. Tofacitinib exposure lasted 6 to 18 months, followed by 6 months off drug. Study-level points and caveats: Lesional tissue from the scalp (especially in alopecia totalis/universalis) showed higher clonality than normal scalp.

The CDR3 extends over 15 amino acids. In its sample, this clone was seen a few times. The antigen is unknown. TCR sequencing used cDNA made by reverse transcription of extracted RNA. Profiling relied on immunoSEQ multiplex PCR, and the TCRdb table lists in-frame clones only, not all of them. The profile shows about 130,000 clones, 50% to 60% of them singletons. From alopecia areata patients, lesional scalp punch biopsies and peripheral blood were collected. Here the sequenced sample was CD4+ T cells sorted from blood, taken at week 0. The sequence came from a human donor with alopecia areata. V gene TRBV21-1 combines with J gene TRBJ2-7; the DNA was not used to check the table's D call, TRBD2. TRBV21-1 is a pseudogene segment. The CDR3 spells CASSKEGNPREEQYF. The CDR3 region has the DNA TGTGCCAGCAGCAAAGAAGGGAACCCCCGGGAAGAGCAGTACTTC.